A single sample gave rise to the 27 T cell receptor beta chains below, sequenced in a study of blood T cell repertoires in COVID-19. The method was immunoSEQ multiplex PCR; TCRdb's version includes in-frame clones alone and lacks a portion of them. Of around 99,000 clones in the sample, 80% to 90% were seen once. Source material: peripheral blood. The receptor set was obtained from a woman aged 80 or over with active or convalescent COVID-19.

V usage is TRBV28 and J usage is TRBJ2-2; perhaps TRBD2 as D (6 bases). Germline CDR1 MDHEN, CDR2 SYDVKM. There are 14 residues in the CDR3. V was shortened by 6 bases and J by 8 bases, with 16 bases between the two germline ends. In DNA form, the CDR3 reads TGTGCCAGCAGGCTGGGACTTCTTTTGGGGGAGCTGTTTTTT. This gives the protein CASRLGLLLGELFF. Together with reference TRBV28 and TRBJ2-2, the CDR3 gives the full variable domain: DVKVTQSSRYLVKRTGEKVFLECVQDMDHENMFWYRQDPGLGLRLIYFSYDVKMKEKGDIPEGYSVSREKKERFSLILESASTNQTSMYLCASRLGLLLGELFFGEGSRLTVL.

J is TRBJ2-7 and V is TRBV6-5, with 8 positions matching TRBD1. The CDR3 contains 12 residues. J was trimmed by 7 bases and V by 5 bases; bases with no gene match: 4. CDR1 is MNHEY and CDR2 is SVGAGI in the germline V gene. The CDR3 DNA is TGTGCCAGCAGTCTGGACAGGGATGAGCAGTACTTC. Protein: CASSLDRDEQYF.

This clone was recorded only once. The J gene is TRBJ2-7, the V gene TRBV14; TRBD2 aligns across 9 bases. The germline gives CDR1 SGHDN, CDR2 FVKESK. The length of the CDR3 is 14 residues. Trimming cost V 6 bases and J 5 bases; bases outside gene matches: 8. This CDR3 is CASRLAGMSNEQYF. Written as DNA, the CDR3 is TGTGCCAGCAGGCTAGCGGGAATGAGCAACGAGCAGTACTTC. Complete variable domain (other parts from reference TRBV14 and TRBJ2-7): EAGVTQFPSHSVIEKGQTVTLRCDPISGHDNLYWYRRVMGKEIKFLLHFVKESKQDESGMPNNRFLAERTGGTYSTLKVQPAELEDSGVYFCASRLAGMSNEQYFGPGTRLTVT.

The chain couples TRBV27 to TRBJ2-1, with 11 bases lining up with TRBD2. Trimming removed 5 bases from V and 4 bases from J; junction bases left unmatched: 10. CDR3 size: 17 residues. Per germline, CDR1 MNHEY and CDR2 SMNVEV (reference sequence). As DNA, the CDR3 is TGTGCCAGCAGTCCCCAAGCCCGACTAGCGGGATACAATGAGCAGTTCTTC. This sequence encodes CASSPQARLAGYNEQFF.

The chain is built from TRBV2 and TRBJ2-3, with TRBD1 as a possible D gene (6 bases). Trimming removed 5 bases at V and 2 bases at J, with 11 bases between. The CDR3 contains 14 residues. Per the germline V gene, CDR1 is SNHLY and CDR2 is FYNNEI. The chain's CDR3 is CASSRDTYTDTQYF. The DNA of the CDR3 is TGTGCCAGCAGTCGGGACACCTACACAGATACGCAGTATTTT.

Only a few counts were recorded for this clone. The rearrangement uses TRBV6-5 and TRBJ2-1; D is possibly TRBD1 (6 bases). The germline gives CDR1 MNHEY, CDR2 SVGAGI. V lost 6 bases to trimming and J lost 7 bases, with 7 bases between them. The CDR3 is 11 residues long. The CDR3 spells CASRDSNEQFF. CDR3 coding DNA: TGTGCCAGCAGGGACAGTAATGAGCAGTTCTTC.

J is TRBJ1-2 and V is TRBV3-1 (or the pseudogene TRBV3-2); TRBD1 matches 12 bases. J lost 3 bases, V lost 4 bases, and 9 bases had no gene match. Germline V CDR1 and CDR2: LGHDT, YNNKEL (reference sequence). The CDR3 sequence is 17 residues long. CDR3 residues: CASSLYSGTGGYYGYTF. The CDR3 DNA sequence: TGTGCCAGCAGCCTATATTCCGGGACAGGGGGCTACTATGGCTACACCTTC.

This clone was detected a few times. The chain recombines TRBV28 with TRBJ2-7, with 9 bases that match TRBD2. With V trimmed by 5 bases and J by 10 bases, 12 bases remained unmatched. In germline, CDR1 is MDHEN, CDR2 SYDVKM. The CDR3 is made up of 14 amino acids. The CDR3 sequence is CASSLGESGRQQYF. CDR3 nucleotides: TGTGCCAGCAGTCTAGGGGAGAGCGGGAGGCAACAGTACTTC.

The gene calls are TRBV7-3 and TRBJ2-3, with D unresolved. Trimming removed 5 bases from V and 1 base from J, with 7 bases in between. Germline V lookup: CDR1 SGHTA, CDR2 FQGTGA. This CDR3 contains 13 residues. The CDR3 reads CASSVRGTDTQYF. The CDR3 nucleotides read TGTGCCAGCAGCGTCCGGGGCACAGATACGCAGTATTTT.

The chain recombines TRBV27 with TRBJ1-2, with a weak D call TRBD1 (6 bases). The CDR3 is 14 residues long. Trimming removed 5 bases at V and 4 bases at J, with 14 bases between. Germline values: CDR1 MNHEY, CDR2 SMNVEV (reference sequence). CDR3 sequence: CASSPKTGPYGYTF. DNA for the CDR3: TGTGCCAGCAGTCCAAAGACAGGACCCTATGGCTACACCTTC.

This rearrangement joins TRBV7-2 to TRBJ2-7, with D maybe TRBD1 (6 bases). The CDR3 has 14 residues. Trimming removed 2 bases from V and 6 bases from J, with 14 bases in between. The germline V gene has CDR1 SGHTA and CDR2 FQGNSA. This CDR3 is CASSLWGLNSEQYF. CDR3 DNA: TGTGCCAGCAGCTTATGGGGGCTGAATTCCGAGCAGTACTTC.

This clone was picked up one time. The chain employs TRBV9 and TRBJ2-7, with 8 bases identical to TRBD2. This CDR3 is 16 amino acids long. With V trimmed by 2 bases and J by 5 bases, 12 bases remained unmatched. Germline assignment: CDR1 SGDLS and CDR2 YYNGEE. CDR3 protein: CASSVLTSGPYHEQYF. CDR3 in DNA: TGTGCCAGCAGCGTCCTAACTAGCGGACCTTACCACGAGCAGTACTTC.

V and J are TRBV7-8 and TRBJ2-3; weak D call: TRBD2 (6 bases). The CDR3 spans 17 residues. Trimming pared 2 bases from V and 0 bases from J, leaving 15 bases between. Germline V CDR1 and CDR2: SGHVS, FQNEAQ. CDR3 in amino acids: CASSLRRVFSSTDTQYF. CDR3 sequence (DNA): TGTGCCAGCAGCTTAAGGAGGGTATTCTCTAGCACAGATACGCAGTATTTT.

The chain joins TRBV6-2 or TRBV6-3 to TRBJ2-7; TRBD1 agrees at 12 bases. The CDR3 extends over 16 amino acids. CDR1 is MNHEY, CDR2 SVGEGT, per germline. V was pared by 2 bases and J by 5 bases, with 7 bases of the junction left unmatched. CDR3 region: CASSYGGTGGRHEQYF. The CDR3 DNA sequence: TGTGCCAGCAGTTACGGGGGGACAGGGGGCCGCCACGAGCAGTACTTC.

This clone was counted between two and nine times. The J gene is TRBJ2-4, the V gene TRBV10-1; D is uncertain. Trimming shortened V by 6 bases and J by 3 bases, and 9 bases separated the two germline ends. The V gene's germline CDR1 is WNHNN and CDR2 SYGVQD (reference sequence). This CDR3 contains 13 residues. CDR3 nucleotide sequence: TGCGCCAGCAGGGGTTGCGGCAAAAACATTCAGTACTTC. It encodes CASRGCGKNIQYF.

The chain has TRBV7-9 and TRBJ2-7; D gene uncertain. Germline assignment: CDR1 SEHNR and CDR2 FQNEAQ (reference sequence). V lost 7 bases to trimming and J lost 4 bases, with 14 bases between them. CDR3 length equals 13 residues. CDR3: CASTGDLFYEQYF. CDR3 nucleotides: TGTGCCAGCACCGGAGACCTTTTTTACGAGCAGTACTTC.

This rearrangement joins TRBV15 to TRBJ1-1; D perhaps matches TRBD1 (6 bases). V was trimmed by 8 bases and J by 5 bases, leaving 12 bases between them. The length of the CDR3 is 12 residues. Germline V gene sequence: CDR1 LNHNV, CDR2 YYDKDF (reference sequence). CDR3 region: CATAQGRTEAFF. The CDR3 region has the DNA TGTGCCACCGCGCAGGGGCGAACTGAAGCTTTCTTT.

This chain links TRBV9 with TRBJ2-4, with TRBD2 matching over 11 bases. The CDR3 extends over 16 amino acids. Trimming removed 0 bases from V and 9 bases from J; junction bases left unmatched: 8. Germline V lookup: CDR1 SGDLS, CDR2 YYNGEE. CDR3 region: CASSVGLAGGLGIQYF. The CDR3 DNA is TGTGCCAGCAGCGTAGGGCTAGCGGGAGGATTGGGCATTCAGTACTTC.

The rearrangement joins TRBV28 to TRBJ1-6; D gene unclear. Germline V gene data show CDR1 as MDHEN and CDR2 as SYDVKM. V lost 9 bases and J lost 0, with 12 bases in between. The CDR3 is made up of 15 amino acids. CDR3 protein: CASALSDSYNSPLHF. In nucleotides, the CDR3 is TGTGCCAGTGCCTTATCAGACTCCTATAATTCACCCCTCCACTTT.

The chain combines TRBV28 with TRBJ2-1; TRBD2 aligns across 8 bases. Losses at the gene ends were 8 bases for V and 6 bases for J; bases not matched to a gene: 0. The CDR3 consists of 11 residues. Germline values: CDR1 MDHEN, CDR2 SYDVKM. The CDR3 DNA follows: TGTGCCAGCCGGGAGGGCAATGAGCAGTTCTTC. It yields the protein CASREGNEQFF.

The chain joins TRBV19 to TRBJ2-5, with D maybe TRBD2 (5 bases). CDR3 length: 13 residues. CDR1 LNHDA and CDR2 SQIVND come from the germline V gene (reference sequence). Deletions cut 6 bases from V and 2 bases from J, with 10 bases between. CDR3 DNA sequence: TGTGCCAGTAGGAGGGCAGCTCAAGAGACCCAGTACTTC. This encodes CASRRAAQETQYF. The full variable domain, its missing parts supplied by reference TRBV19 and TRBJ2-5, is DGGITQSPKYLFRKEGQNVTLSCEQNLNHDAMYWYRQDPGQGLRLIYYSQIVNDFQKGDIAEGYSVSREKKESFPLTVTSAQKNPTAFYLCASRRAAQETQYFGPGTRLLVL.

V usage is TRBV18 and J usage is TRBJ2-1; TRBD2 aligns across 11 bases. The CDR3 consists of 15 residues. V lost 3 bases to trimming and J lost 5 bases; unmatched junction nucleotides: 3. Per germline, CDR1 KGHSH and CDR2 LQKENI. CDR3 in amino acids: CASSPPSGRHNEQFF. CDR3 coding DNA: TGTGCCAGCTCACCTCCTAGCGGGAGGCACAATGAGCAGTTCTTC.

The CDR3 sequence is CASSLTPGTGTEAFF. The CDR3 DNA reads TGTGCCAGCAGCTTAACGCCTGGGACAGGGACTGAAGCTTTCTTT. This chain links TRBV7-3 with TRBJ1-1; the match to TRBD1 covers 9 bases. The CDR3 sequence is 15 residues long. Germline V gene data show CDR1 as SGHTA and CDR2 as FQGTGA. With 0 bases clipped from V and 5 bases from J, the junction kept 4 bases outside the gene matches.

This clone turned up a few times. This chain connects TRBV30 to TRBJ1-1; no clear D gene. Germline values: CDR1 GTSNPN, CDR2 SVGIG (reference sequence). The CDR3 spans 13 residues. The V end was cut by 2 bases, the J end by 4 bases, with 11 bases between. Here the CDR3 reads CAWSPGTATEAFF. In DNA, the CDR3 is TGTGCCTGGAGTCCGGGTACCGCCACTGAAGCTTTCTTT.

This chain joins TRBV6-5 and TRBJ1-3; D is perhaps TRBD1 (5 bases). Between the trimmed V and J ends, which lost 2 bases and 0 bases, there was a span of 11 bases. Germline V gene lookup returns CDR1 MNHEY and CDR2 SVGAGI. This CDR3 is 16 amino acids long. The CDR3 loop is CASSYTAGHSGNTIYF. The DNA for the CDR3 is TGTGCCAGCAGTTACACGGCAGGACACTCTGGAAACACCATATATTTT.

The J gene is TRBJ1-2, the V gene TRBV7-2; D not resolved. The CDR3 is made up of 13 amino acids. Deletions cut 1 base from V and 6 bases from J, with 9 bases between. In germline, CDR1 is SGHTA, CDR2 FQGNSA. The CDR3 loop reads CASSLGPEDGYTF. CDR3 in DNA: TGTGCCAGCAGCTTAGGGCCAGAGGATGGCTACACCTTC.

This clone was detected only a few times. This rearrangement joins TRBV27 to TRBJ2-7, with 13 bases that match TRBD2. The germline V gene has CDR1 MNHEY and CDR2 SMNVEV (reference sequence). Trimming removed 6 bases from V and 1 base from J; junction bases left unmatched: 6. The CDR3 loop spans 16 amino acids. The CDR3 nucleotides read TGTGCCAGCAGGGGACTAGCGGGACTAGATTCCTACGAGCAGTACTTC. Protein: CASRGLAGLDSYEQYF.